The present T cell receptor beta chain was sequenced within a study of T cell responses to AZD1222 COVID-19 vaccine. Data came from immunoSEQ multiplex PCR; TCRdb stores just in-frame clones and leaves some out. In the table there are 100,000 to 120,000 clones, about 91% of which are singletons. Deletions cut 6 bases from V and 7 bases from J, with 19 bases between. This CDR3 contains 14 residues. Germline CDR1 reads DFQATT; CDR2 reads SNEGSKA (reference sequence). The material was peripheral blood, obtained 28 days after the second AZD1222 dose. The TCR comes from an adult who received the AZD1222 COVID-19 vaccine. The chain joins TRBV20-1 to TRBJ1-5; weak D call: TRBD1 (5 bases). CDR3 nucleotide sequence: TGCAGTGCCAGTGACAGTCGGGGTAACCAGCCCCAGCATTTT. It codes for CSASDSRGNQPQHF.